This entry lists 3 T cell receptor beta chains sequenced from one sample in a study of human T cells and chemical hapten exposure. One entry per CDR3 protein, called by TCRdb with MiXCR from the RACE reads. The sample carries about 100,000 distinct CDR3 sequences, approximately 11% recorded once. The time point here: patch test 1, 2 weeks after DPC sensitization. Specified treatment: therapeutic diphenylcyclopropenone sensitization with weekly scalp DPC. The sample consisted of whole blood, taken in connection with sensitization to the hapten diphenylcyclopropenone (DPC). These receptors all stem from a woman aged 40 to 49 with alopecia areata. Some clones in this sample may be carry-over from other donors' samples.

This clonotype was picked up many times. The rearrangement uses TRBV7-2 and TRBJ2-7; D call uncertain. Deletions cut 5 bases from V and 2 bases from J, with 4 bases between. This CDR3 contains 11 residues. Per germline, CDR1 SGHTA and CDR2 FQGNSA. This CDR3 is CASSHTYEQYF. CDR3 sequence (DNA): TGTGCCAGCAGCCACACCTACGAGCAGTACTTC. The full variable domain, in which reference TRBV7-2 and TRBJ2-7 provide the parts outside the CDR3, is GAGVSQSPSNKVTEKGKDVELRCDPISGHTALYWYRQSLGQGLEFLIYFQGNSAPDKSGLPSDRFSAERTGGSVSTLTIQRTQQEDSAVYLCASSHTYEQYFGPGTRLTVT.

This clonotype was seen ten or more times. The chain recombines TRBV27 with TRBJ2-1; 8 bases align to TRBD2. This CDR3 has 16 amino acids. Germline CDR1 reads MNHEY; CDR2 reads SMNVEV (reference sequence). The trim removed 2 bases at V and 6 bases at J, leaving 9 bases unmatched. In nucleotides, the CDR3 is TGTGCCAGCAGTTTAGCCGGGGGGGATCGTACCAATGAGCAGTTCTTC. Protein: CASSLAGGDRTNEQFF.

This clonotype was seen at least ten times. The CDR3 region has the DNA TGCAGCGTTGTGTTTGTTGACGGTCTCCTCACTGAAGCTTTCTTT. Translation gives CSVVFVDGLLTEAFF. The chain links TRBV29-1 to TRBJ1-1; D remains ambiguous. The V gene lost 4 bases and the J gene lost 4 bases, with 19 bases spanning the gap. This CDR3 is built from 15 residues. The germline gives CDR1 SQVTM, CDR2 ANQGSEA. The complete variable domain, with remaining parts taken from reference TRBV29-1 and TRBJ1-1, reads SAVISQKPSRDICQRGTSLTIQCQVDSQVTMMFWYRQQPGQSLTLIATANQGSEATYESGFVIDKFPISRPNLTFSTLTVSNMSPEDSSIYLCSVVFVDGLLTEAFFGQGTRLTVV.